The next 23 T cell receptor beta chains were all read from a single sample in a study of shared clonotypes between healthy human individuals. Clones were read by immunoSEQ multiplex PCR, and TCRdb kept only the in-frame ones, dropping some. The repertoire holds some 2,100,000 clones, with approximately 94% as singletons. Naive CD8 cells lacked CD45RO, underwent positive selection for CCR7 and left out terminally differentiated effector memory CD45RA+ cells. Sequenced: naive CD8+ T cells from PBMCs. These receptors originate from a young man in good health. Some clones in this sample may be carry-over from other donors' samples.

The chain couples TRBV6-1 to TRBJ1-1; D gene ambiguous. V lost 0 bases, J lost 5 bases, and 16 bases lay in between. This CDR3 spans 16 amino acids. Per the germline V gene, CDR1 is MNHNS and CDR2 is SASEGT. In DNA, the CDR3 is TGTGCCAGCAGTGAAGCGCCACTCACCGGGAATACTGAAGCTTTCTTT. Translation gives CASSEAPLTGNTEAFF.

This clone was recorded only once. This chain uses TRBV4-3 with TRBJ2-3, with a weak D call TRBD1 (6 bases). This CDR3 region has 17 residues. Germline V lookup: CDR1 LGHNA, CDR2 YSLEER. V gave up 0 bases and J gave up 4 bases, with 17 bases separating them. This CDR3 reads CASSQEGQGGPADTQYF. The CDR3 DNA reads as TGCGCCAGCAGCCAAGAGGGTCAAGGGGGACCAGCAGATACGCAGTATTTT.

The chain has TRBV5-6 and TRBJ2-7, with 8 positions matching TRBD2. Trimming took 4 bases from V and 6 from J; bases not matched to a gene: 9. CDR3 size: 14 residues. Germline assignment: CDR1 SGHDT and CDR2 YYEEEE. DNA for the CDR3: TGTGCCAGCAGCCTCCTGGGACTAGGGAGCGAGCAGTACTTC. Translation: CASSLLGLGSEQYF.

The rearrangement uses TRBV14 and TRBJ2-5; tentatively, D is TRBD1 (6 bases). The CDR3 consists of 16 residues. Looked up from germline, CDR1 is SGHDN and CDR2 is FVKESK. Between the trimmed V and J ends, which lost 0 bases and 4 bases, there was a span of 15 bases. CDR3 region: CASSQDGRGAGETQYF. The CDR3 bases are TGTGCCAGCAGCCAAGATGGCAGGGGAGCTGGAGAGACCCAGTACTTC.

The V gene is TRBV27, the J gene TRBJ2-5; 10 nucleotides match TRBD1. TRBJ2-7 explains the end of the DNA better; the J call may be wrong. The CDR3 sequence is 15 residues long. Per germline, CDR1 MNHEY and CDR2 SMNVEV (reference sequence). CDR3 DNA sequence: TGTGCCAGCAGTTTACGGGACAGGGGTCTTTACGAGCAGTACTTC. Protein product: CASSLRDRGLYEQYF.

The chain has TRBV7-9 and TRBJ1-2; 8 nucleotides align to TRBD1. Trimming cost V 6 bases and J 4 bases; bases outside gene matches: 10. This CDR3 comprises 15 residues. From germline, CDR1 is SEHNR and CDR2 FQNEAQ (reference sequence). The CDR3 nucleotides are TGTGCCAGCAGTTACGGACAGGGTGCCACCTATGGCTACACCTTC. Protein product: CASSYGQGATYGYTF.

This chain connects TRBV23-1 to TRBJ1-2; tentative D call: TRBD1 (5 bases). TRBV23-1 counts as an open reading frame of uncertain function. This CDR3 is 18 amino acids long. Trimming removed 0 bases at V and 1 base at J, with 18 bases between. CDR3 nucleotide sequence: TGCGCCAGCAGTCAATCGAGACCGGACACCCCTAATAACTATGGCTACACCTTC. Its protein product is CASSQSRPDTPNNYGYTF.

J is TRBJ1-2 and V is TRBV11-2; D is unresolved. Trimming left V 3 bases short and J 4 bases short, with 9 bases between. This CDR3 has 13 amino acids. CDR1 and CDR2 (germline): SGHAT, FQNNGV. The CDR3 sequence is CASSLLSRYGYTF. In nucleotides, the CDR3 is TGTGCCAGCAGCTTGTTAAGTCGCTATGGCTACACCTTC.

This clone is a singleton in its sample. The genes are TRBV27 and TRBJ2-1, with TRBD2 as a possible D gene (6 bases). This CDR3 comprises 14 residues. CDR1 and CDR2 from the germline V gene are MNHEY and SMNVEV (reference sequence). Trimming pared 3 bases from V and 8 bases from J, leaving 14 bases between. The CDR3: CASSLEGTEDEQFF. The DNA for the CDR3 is TGTGCCAGCAGTTTGGAAGGGACTGAAGATGAGCAGTTCTTC.

V and J are TRBV19 and TRBJ1-2; possible D gene TRBD1, 5 bases. Germline assignment: CDR1 LNHDA and CDR2 SQIVND (reference sequence). Trimming took 3 bases from V and 14 from J, leaving 16 bases between them. CDR3 size: 12 residues. CDR3 DNA sequence: TGTGCCAGTAGTATCGGGGCAGTTCCACGGACCTTC. Residues: CASSIGAVPRTF.

In its sample, this clone was seen once. The chain carries TRBV5-6 and TRBJ2-1; 9 bases map to TRBD2. Germline values: CDR1 SGHDT, CDR2 YYEEEE. The CDR3 spans 15 residues. V shed 1 base and J 10 bases; nucleotides not matched to a gene: 9. CDR3 amino acids: CASSLRVAGVREQFF. The CDR3 nucleotides are TGTGCCAGCAGCTTGAGGGTAGCGGGAGTGCGGGAGCAGTTCTTC. Full variable domain (outside the CDR3, taken from reference TRBV5-6 and TRBJ2-1): DAGVTQSPTHLIKTRGQQVTLRCSPKSGHDTVSWYQQALGQGPQFIFQYYEEEERQRGNFPDRFSGHQFPNYSSELNVNALLLGDSALYLCASSLRVAGVREQFFGPGTRLTVL.

For this clone: Distinct nucleotide sequences in the sample also encode this CDR3. The chain has TRBV27 and TRBJ2-3; TRBD1 is a possible D gene (5 bases). Germline CDR1 reads MNHEY; CDR2 reads SMNVEV (reference sequence). This CDR3 has 13 amino acids. Trimming removed 3 bases from V and 3 bases from J, with 7 bases in between. CDR3 in amino acids: CASSLPGTDTQYF. Written as DNA, the CDR3 is TGTGCCAGCAGTTTGCCAGGGACAGATACGCAGTATTTT.

This clone was observed once. The rearrangement joins TRBV9 to TRBJ2-7; D possibly corresponds to TRBD2 (6 bases). The CDR3 covers 15 residues. V was shortened by 3 bases and J by 0 bases, with 13 bases between the two germline ends. Germline values: CDR1 SGDLS, CDR2 YYNGEE. CDR3 sequence: CASSAGTQSSYEQYF. As DNA, the CDR3 is TGTGCCAGCAGCGCAGGGACTCAGAGCTCCTACGAGCAGTACTTC.

This chain links TRBV30 with TRBJ2-7; D possibly corresponds to TRBD2 (5 bases). Germline loops: CDR1 GTSNPN, CDR2 SVGIG (reference sequence). The CDR3 loop spans 13 amino acids. Trimming cost V 0 bases and J 6 bases, with 12 bases left between them. The CDR3 is CAWSVGRSGEQYF. The CDR3 DNA follows: TGTGCCTGGAGTGTAGGCAGGAGCGGCGAGCAGTACTTC.

The rearrangement links TRBV2 to TRBJ1-5; D gene unclear. The CDR3 covers 12 residues. V dropped 7 bases and J dropped 2 bases, with 6 bases sitting between them. Germline CDR1 reads SNHLY; CDR2 reads FYNNEI. The CDR3 reads CASKSGNQPQHF. Written as DNA, the CDR3 is TGTGCCAGCAAGTCTGGCAATCAGCCCCAGCATTTT.

This chain uses TRBV4-3 with TRBJ1-2; D unresolved. The CDR3 has 15 amino acids. V was cut by 2 bases and J by 6 bases, with 16 bases left in between. Germline CDR1 LGHNA, CDR2 YSLEER. The CDR3: CASSQSARTWDGYTF. As DNA, the CDR3 is TGCGCCAGCAGCCAATCGGCCCGGACCTGGGATGGCTACACCTTC.

This rearrangement joins TRBV4-2 to TRBJ2-7; TRBD2 matches at 8 bases. The junction had 4 bases not matched to a gene; V was cut back by 3 bases and J by 0 bases. CDR1 LGHNA and CDR2 YNFKEQ come from the germline V gene. The CDR3 is 15 residues long. CDR3: CASSQNSGISYEQYF. Here the CDR3 DNA reads TGTGCCAGCAGCCAGAATAGCGGGATCTCCTACGAGCAGTACTTC.

V gene TRBV7-9 combines with J gene TRBJ1-5, with TRBD1 matching over 7 bases. CDR1 and CDR2 (germline): SEHNR, FQNEAQ (reference sequence). The trim removed 4 bases at V and 4 bases at J, leaving 7 bases unmatched. The CDR3 loop spans 15 amino acids. The CDR3 DNA sequence: TGTGCCAGCAGCTCGGTTTGGACAGGAAATCAGCCCCAGCATTTT. It specifies CASSSVWTGNQPQHF. The complete variable domain, with remaining parts taken from reference TRBV7-9 and TRBJ1-5, reads DTGVSQNPRHKITKRGQNVTFRCDPISEHNRLYWYRQTLGQGPEFLTYFQNEAQLEKSRLLSDRFSAERPKGSFSTLEIQRTEQGDSAMYLCASSSVWTGNQPQHFGDGTRLSIL.

This chain joins TRBV11-3 and TRBJ1-5; D is unresolved. The ends were cut back, 0 bases at V and 2 bases at J, with 8 bases in the middle. The CDR3 covers 15 residues. CDR1 is SGHNT and CDR2 is YENEEA in the germline V gene. Here the CDR3 reads CASSLDRNGNQPQHF. The CDR3 DNA reads as TGTGCCAGCAGCTTAGATAGGAACGGCAATCAGCCCCAGCATTTT.

The V and J genes are TRBV7-9 and TRBJ2-7, with D maybe TRBD2 (6 bases). CDR3 size: 14 residues. Germline values: CDR1 SEHNR, CDR2 FQNEAQ (reference sequence). Trimming cost V 5 bases and J 2 bases, with 13 bases left between them. The CDR3 DNA reads TGTGCCAGCAGCCCGTGGACTATCCCCTACGAGCAGTACTTC. Protein: CASSPWTIPYEQYF.

This sequence joins TRBV6-4 and TRBJ1-1; 10 bases are a match to TRBD1. V lost 0 bases, J lost 0 bases, and 7 bases stayed unmatched. The CDR3 extends over 18 amino acids. Germline loops: CDR1 MRHNA, CDR2 SNTAGT. The CDR3 sequence: CASSDSIGTGAMNTEAFF. The CDR3 DNA sequence: TGTGCCAGCAGTGACTCGATCGGGACAGGGGCTATGAACACTGAAGCTTTCTTT.

In the case of this clone: This sample also contains other DNA sequences that code for the same CDR3. J is TRBJ2-7 and V is TRBV11-2; D is ambiguous. This CDR3 has 11 residues. The V end lost 5 bases, the J end lost 4 bases, and 6 bases lay between the germline ends. The V gene's germline CDR1 is SGHAT and CDR2 FQNNGV. The CDR3 DNA reads TGTGCCAGCAGCCGCGGTTACGAGCAGTACTTC. Its translation: CASSRGYEQYF. Full variable domain (missing parts from reference TRBV11-2 and TRBJ2-7): EAGVAQSPRYKIIEKRQSVAFWCNPISGHATLYWYQQILGQGPKLLIQFQNNGVVDDSQLPKDRFSAERLKGVDSTLKIQPAKLEDSAVYLCASSRGYEQYFGPGTRLTVT.

The CDR3 coding sequence is TGTGCCAGCAGCCCGCGGACTAGCGGGCCCTACAATGAGCAGTTCTTC. Its protein is CASSPRTSGPYNEQFF. The chain uses TRBV7-2 and TRBJ2-1, with 11 nucleotides matching TRBD2. Trimming cost V 5 bases and J 2 bases; bases outside gene matches: 5. The germline gives CDR1 SGHTA, CDR2 FQGNSA. This CDR3 region has 16 residues.